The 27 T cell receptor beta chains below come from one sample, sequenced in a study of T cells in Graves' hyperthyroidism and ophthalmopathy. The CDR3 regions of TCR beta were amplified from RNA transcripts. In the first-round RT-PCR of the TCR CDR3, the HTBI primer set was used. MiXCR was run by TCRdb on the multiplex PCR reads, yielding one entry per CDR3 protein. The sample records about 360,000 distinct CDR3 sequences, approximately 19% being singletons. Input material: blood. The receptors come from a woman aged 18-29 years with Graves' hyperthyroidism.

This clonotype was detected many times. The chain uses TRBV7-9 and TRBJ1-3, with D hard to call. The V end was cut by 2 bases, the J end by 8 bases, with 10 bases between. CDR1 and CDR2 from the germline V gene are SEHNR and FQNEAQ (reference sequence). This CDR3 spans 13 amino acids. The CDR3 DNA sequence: TGTGCCAGCAGCTTAAGCGAGATTTACACCATATATTTT. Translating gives CASSLSEIYTIYF.

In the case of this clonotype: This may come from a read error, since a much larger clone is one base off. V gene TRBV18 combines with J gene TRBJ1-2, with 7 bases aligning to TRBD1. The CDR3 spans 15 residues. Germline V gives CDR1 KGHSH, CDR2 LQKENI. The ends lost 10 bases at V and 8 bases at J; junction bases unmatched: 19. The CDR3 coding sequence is TGTGCCATCTCGGAATCACAGGGGCGACTATCAGGCTACACCTTC. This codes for CAISESQGRLSGYTF. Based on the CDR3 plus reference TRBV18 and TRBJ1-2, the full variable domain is NAGVMQNPRHLVRRRGQEARLRCSPMKGHSHVYWYRQLPEEGLKFMVYLQKENIIDESGMPKERFSAEFPKEGPSILRIQQVVRGDSAAYFCAISESQGRLSGYTFGSGTRLTVV.

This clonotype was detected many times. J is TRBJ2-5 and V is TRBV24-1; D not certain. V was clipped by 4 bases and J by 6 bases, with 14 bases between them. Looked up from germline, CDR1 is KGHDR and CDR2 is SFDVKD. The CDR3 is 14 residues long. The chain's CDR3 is CATSDPRHSKTQYF. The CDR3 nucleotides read TGTGCCACCAGTGACCCTCGACACTCAAAGACCCAGTACTTC.

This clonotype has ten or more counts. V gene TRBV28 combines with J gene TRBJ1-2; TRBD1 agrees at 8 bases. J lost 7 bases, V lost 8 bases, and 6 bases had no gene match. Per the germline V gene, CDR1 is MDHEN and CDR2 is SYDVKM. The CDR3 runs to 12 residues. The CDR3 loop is CASSTGVVGYTF. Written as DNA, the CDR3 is TGTGCCAGCTCGACAGGGGTTGTTGGCTACACCTTC.

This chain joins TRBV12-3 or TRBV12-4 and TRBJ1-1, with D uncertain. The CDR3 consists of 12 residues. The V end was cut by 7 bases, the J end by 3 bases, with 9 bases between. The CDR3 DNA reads TGTGCCAGCACTCAGCCGTACACTGAAGCTTTCTTT. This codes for CASTQPYTEAFF.

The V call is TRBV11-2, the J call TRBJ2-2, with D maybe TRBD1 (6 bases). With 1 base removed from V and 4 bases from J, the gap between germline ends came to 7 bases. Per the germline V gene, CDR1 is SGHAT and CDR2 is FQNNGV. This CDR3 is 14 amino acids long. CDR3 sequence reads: CASSLVQGTGELFF. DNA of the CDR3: TGTGCCAGCAGCTTAGTACAGGGCACCGGGGAGCTGTTTTTT. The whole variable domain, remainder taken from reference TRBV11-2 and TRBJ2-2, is EAGVAQSPRYKIIEKRQSVAFWCNPISGHATLYWYQQILGQGPKLLIQFQNNGVVDDSQLPKDRFSAERLKGVDSTLKIQPAKLEDSAVYLCASSLVQGTGELFFGEGSRLTVL.

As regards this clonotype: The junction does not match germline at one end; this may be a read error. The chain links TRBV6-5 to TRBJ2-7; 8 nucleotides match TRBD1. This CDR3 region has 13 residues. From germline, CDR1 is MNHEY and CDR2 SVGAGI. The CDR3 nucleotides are TGTGCCAGCGGTTACGGACAGGGAAGAGAGCAGTACTTC. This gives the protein CASGYGQGREQYF.

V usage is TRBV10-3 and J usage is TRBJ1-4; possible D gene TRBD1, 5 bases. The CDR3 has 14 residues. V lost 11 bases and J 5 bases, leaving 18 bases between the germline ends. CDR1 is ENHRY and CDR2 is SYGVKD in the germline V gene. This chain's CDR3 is CASSPVTANEKLFF. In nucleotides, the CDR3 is TGTGCCTCCAGCCCCGTGACAGCCAATGAAAAACTGTTTTTT.

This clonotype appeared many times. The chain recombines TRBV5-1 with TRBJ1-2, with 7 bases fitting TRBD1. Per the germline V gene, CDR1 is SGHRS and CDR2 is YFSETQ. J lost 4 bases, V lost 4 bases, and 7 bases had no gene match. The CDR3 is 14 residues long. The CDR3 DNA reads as TGCGCCAGCAGCACCCTGGGACAGTTCTATGGCTACACCTTC. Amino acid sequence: CASSTLGQFYGYTF.

This chain's CDR3 is CASSLGWGDTEAFF. In DNA form, the CDR3 reads TGTGCCAGCAGCCTAGGGTGGGGGGACACTGAAGCTTTCTTT. This sequence joins TRBV27 and TRBJ1-1; TRBD1 is a possible D gene (5 bases). Trimming stripped 6 bases from V and 3 bases from J, with 14 bases between. The CDR3 runs 14 residues. Germline V gene sequence: CDR1 MNHEY, CDR2 SMNVEV (reference sequence).

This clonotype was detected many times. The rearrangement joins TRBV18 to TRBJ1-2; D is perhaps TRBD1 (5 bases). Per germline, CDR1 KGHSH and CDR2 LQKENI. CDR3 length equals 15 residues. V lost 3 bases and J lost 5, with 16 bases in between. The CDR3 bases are TGTGCCAGCTCACCGACGGTCGCGGGGGATTATGGCTACACCTTC. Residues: CASSPTVAGDYGYTF.

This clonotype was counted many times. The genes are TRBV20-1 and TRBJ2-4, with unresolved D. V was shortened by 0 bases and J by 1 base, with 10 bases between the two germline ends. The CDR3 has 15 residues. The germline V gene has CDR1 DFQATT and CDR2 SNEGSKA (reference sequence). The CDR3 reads CSARDLGLAKNIQYF. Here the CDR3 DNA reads TGCAGTGCTAGAGATTTGGGCCTGGCCAAAAACATTCAGTACTTC.

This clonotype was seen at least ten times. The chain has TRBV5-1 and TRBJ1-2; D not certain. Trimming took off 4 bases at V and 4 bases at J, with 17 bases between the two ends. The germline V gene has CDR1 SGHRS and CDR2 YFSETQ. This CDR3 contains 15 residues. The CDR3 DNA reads TGCGCCAGCAGCGAAGAGACGACGGGATTCTATGGCTACACCTTC. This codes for CASSEETTGFYGYTF.

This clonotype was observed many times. DNA for the CDR3: TGTGCCTGGAGTGTATGGGGACAGGGGACAAACACTGAAGCTTTCTTT. Its protein product is CAWSVWGQGTNTEAFF. This chain joins TRBV30 and TRBJ1-1; TRBD1 matches at 10 bases. The CDR3 covers 16 residues. V lost 0 bases and J lost 2; bases outside the gene matches: 6. Germline CDR1 reads GTSNPN; CDR2 reads SVGIG (reference sequence).

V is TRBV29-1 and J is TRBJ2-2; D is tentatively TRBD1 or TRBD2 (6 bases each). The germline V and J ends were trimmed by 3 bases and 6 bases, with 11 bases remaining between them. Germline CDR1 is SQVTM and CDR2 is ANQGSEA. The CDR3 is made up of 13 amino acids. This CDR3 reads CSVENREAGELFF. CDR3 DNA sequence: TGCAGCGTTGAGAACAGGGAGGCCGGGGAGCTGTTTTTT.

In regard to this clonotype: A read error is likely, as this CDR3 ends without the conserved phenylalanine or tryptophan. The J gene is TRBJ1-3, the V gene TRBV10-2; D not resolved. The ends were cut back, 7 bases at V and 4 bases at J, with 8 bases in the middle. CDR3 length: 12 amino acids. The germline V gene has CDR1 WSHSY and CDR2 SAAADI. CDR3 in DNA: TGCGCCAGCACCCAAGGAGGAAACACCATATATTCT. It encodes CASTQGGNTIYS.

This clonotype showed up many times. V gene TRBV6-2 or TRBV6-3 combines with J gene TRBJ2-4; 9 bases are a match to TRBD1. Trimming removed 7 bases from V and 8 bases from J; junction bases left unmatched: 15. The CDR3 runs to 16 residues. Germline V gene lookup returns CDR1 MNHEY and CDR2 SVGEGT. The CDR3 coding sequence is TGTGCCAGCACTCCCGCCCGGACAGGGGAGGGGGACATTCAGTACTTC. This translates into CASTPARTGEGDIQYF.

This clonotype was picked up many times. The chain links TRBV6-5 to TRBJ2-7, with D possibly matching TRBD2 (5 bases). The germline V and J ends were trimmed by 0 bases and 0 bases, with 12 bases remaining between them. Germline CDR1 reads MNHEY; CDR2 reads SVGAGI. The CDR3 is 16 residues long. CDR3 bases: TGTGCCAGCAGTTACTCGAGTCTAGCTAGCTCCTACGAGCAGTACTTC. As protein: CASSYSSLASSYEQYF.

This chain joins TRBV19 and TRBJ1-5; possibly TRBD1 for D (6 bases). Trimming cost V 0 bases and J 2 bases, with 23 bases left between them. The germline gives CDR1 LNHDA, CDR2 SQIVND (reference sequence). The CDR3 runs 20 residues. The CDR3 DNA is TGTGCCAGTAGTATAGATTCCAGGGGACCTCCCGGGAAGGGCAATCAGCCCCAGCATTTT. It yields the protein CASSIDSRGPPGKGNQPQHF.

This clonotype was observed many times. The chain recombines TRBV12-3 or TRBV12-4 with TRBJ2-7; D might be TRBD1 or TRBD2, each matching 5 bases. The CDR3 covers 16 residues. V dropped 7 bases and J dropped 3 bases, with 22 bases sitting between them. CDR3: CASTSWGTADIYEQYF. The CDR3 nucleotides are TGTGCCAGCACCTCATGGGGGACGGCGGATATCTACGAGCAGTACTTC.

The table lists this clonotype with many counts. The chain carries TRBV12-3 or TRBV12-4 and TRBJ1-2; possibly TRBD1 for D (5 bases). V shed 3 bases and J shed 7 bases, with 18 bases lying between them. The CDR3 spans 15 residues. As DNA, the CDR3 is TGTGCCAGCAGTTTCTCGGACACCCCCTCGGGTGGCTACACCTTC. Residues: CASSFSDTPSGGYTF.

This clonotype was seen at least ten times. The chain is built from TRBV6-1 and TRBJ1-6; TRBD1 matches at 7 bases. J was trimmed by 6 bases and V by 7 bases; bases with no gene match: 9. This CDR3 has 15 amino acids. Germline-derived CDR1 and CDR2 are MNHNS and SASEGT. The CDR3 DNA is TGTGCCAGCACCTTATACAGGGGCGGTAATTCACCCCTCCACTTT. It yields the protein CASTLYRGGNSPLHF.

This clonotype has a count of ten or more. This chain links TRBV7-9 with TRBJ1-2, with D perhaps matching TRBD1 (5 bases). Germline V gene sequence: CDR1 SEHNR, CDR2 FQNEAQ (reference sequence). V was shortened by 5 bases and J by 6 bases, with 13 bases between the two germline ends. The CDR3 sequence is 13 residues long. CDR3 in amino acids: CASSHGPGDGYTF. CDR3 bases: TGTGCCAGCAGCCATGGACCGGGGGATGGCTACACCTTC.

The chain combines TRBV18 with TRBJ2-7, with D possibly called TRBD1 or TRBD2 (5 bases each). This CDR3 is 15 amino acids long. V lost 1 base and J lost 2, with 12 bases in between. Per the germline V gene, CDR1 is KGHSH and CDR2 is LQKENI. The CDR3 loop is CASSPRGFDPYEQYF. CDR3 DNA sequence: TGTGCCAGCTCACCACGGGGGTTCGATCCCTACGAGCAGTACTTC.

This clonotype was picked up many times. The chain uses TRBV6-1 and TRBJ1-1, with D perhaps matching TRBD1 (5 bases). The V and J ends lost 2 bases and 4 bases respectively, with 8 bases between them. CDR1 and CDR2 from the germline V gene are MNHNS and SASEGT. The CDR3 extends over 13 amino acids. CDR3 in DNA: TGTGCCAGCAGTGAACAGGGAGGCACTGAAGCTTTCTTT. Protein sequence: CASSEQGGTEAFF.

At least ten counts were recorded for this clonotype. CDR3 in DNA: TGTGCCAGCAGTGCGGGGGCCACCAGCACCGGGGAGCTGTTTTTT. It specifies CASSAGATSTGELFF. This rearrangement joins TRBV6-4 to TRBJ2-2; D is possibly TRBD1 or TRBD2 (6 bases each). V lost 4 bases to trimming and J lost 4 bases, with 13 bases between them. Germline values: CDR1 MRHNA, CDR2 SNTAGT. The CDR3 extends over 15 amino acids.

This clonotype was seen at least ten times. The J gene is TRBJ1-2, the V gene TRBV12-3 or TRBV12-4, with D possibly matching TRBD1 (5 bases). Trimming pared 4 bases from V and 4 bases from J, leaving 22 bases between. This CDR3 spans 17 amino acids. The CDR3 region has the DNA TGTGCCAGCAGTTCCTGGGACGGAACCACAGTGGGCTATGGCTACACCTTC. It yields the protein CASSSWDGTTVGYGYTF.